This T cell receptor (beta chain) was found in a study of Ad26.COV2.S vaccination and SARS-CoV-2 variants. As to treatment: roughly 18 received Ad26.COV2.S at low or high dose, single or two shots; about 5 received placebo; per-sample allocation not given. Specimens were obtained on day 63 following the first vaccine or placebo injection. Sequencing used immunoSEQ multiplex PCR; TCRdb keeps in-frame clones, though not all of them. The table lists 430,000 or so clones, roughly 89% of them singletons. The CDR3 is made up of 12 amino acids. The V end was cut by 2 bases, the J end by 4 bases, with 6 bases between. Germline values: CDR1 GTSNPN, CDR2 SVGIG (reference sequence). This clone was recorded a few times.

Sequences were derived from peripheral blood, sampled in a trial of Ad26.COV2.S vaccine versus placebo. The origin of this receptor is a person between 18 and 65 years old who received the Ad26.COV2.S COVID-19 vaccine or a placebo. This chain uses TRBV30 with TRBJ1-5; D gene unclear. CDR3 amino acids: CAWSRGNQPQHF. In DNA form, the CDR3 reads TGTGCCTGGAGTAGAGGAAATCAGCCCCAGCATTTT. Full variable domain (missing parts from reference TRBV30 and TRBJ1-5): SQTIHQWPATLVQPVGSPLSLECTVEGTSNPNLYWYRQAAGRGLQLLFYSVGIGQISSEVPQNLSASRPQDRQFILSSKKLLLSDSGFYLCAWSRGNQPQHFGDGTRLSIL.